The rows below give T cell receptor beta chains drawn from one sample of a study of blood T cells in healthy people across ages. TCRdb reprocessed the 5' RACE reads via MiXCR and lists one record per CDR3 protein. The sample carries about 780,000 distinct CDR3 sequences, 46% recorded once. The specimen was blood. The receptors were sampled from an older man in good health. CDR3s include the opening cysteine and the closing phenylalanine or tryptophan. A D gene is named only where the DNA matches it firmly. Size values are once, few and many counts, or a class for expanded clones, and some rows have none.

V gene	clone size	J gene	D gene	CDR3 DNA	CDR3 protein
TRBV6-4	many	TRBJ2-1	-	TGTGCCAGCAGTGTCCCTGCCTTCGGAGCGGTTCCTAACAATGAGCAGTTCTTC	CASSVPAFGAVPNNEQFF
TRBV12-3/TRBV12-4	-	TRBJ2-1	-	TGTGCCAGCACCGCAGGGGTTTACAATAAGCAGTTCTTC	CASTAGVYNKQFF
TRBV12-3/TRBV12-4	-	TRBJ1-1	TRBD1	TGTGCCAGCAGGGGGACAGGGGTGAACACTGAAGCTTTCTTT	CASRGTGVNTEAFF
TRBV10-3	few	TRBJ2-7	-	TGTGCCATCAGTGAGCAAGAGGACGAGCAGTACTTC	CAISEQEDEQYF
TRBV28	-	TRBJ2-5	TRBD1	TGTGCCAGCAGTTCGACCTACTTTGGGACAGCAGAAGAGACCCAGTACTTC	CASSSTYFGTAEETQYF
TRBV5-5	many	TRBJ2-5	-	TGTGCCAGCAGCCCCAAACAAGAGACCCAGTACTTC	CASSPKQETQYF
TRBV20-1	-	TRBJ2-1	-	TGCAGTGCTAGAGATCTCAAGGGGGGGGGGCCCTACAATGAGCAGTTCTTC	CSARDLKGGGPYNEQFF
TRBV27	-	TRBJ2-7	-	TGTGCCAGCAGTACACCCGCGGGACAGCACTCCTACGAGCGGTACTTC	CASSTPAGQHSYERYF
TRBV24-1	-	TRBJ2-5	TRBD1	TGTGCCACCAGTGATTTTTCCAGGGGGCTGGGGGAGACCCAGTACTTC	CATSDFSRGLGETQYF
TRBV7-2	-	TRBJ2-3	-	TGTGCCAGCAAAAAAGGGACTTCACGAGGGGGGGATACGCAGTATTTT	CASKKGTSRGGDTQYF
TRBV7-2	-	TRBJ2-5	TRBD2	TGTGCCAGCAGCCCCGGGACTAGCGGGCCTTGGGGGGAGACCCAGTACTTC	CASSPGTSGPWGETQYF